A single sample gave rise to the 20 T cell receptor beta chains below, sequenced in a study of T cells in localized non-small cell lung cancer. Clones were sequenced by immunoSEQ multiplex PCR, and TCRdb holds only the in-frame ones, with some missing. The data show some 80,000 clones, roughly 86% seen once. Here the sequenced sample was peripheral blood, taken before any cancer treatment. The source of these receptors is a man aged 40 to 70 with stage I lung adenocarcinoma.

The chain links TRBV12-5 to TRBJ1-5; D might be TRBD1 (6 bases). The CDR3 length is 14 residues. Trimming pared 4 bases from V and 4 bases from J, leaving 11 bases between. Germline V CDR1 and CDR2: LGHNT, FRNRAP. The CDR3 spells CASGSQDRNQPQHF. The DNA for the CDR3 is TGTGCTAGTGGTTCCCAGGACAGAAATCAGCCCCAGCATTTT.

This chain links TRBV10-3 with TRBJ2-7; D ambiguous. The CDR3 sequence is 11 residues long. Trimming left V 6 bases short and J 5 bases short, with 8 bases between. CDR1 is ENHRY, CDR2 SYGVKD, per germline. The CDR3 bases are TGTGCCATCAGCCTCTCACACGAGCAGTACTTC. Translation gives CAISLSHEQYF.

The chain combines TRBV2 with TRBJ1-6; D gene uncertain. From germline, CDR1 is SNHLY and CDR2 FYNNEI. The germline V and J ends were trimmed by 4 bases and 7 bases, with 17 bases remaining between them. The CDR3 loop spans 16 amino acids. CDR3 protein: CASSARHPLENSPLHF. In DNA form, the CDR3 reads TGTGCCAGCAGTGCCCGACACCCCTTGGAGAATTCACCCCTCCACTTT.

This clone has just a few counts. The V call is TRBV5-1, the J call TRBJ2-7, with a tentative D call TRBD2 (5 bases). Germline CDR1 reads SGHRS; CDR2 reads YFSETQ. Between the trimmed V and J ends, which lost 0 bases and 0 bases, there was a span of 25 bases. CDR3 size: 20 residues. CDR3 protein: CASSLGGSYRAATFSYEQYF. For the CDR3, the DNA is TGCGCCAGCAGCTTGGGAGGGAGTTATCGGGCAGCGACCTTCTCCTACGAGCAGTACTTC.

The CDR3 here is CASSQQGTGELFF. CDR3 nucleotides: TGTGCCAGCAGTCAACAGGGTACCGGGGAGCTGTTTTTT. This rearrangement joins TRBV6-6 to TRBJ2-2; maybe TRBD1 (6 bases). CDR3 size: 13 residues. Trimming took 5 bases from V and 5 from J, leaving 9 bases between them. From germline, CDR1 is MNHNY and CDR2 SVGAGI (reference sequence).

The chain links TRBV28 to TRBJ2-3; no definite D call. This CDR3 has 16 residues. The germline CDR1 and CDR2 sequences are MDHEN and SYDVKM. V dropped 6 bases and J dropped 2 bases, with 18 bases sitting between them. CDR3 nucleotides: TGTGCCAGCAGAAATAATCCGGGTTTCTACACAGATACGCAGTATTTT. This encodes CASRNNPGFYTDTQYF.

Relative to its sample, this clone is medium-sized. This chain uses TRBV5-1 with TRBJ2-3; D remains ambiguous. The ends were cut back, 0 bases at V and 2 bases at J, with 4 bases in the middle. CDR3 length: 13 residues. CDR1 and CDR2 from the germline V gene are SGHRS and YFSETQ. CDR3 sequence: CASSLANTDTQYF. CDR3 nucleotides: TGCGCCAGCAGCTTGGCCAACACAGATACGCAGTATTTT.

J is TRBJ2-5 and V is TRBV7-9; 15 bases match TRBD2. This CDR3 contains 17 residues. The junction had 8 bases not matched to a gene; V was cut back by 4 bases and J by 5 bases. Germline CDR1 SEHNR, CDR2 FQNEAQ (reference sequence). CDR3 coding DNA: TGTGCCAGCAGCTCGCCGGGACTAGCGGGAGGAGGGGAGACCCAGTACTTC. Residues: CASSSPGLAGGGETQYF. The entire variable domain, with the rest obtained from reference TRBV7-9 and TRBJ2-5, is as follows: DTGVSQNPRHKITKRGQNVTFRCDPISEHNRLYWYRQTLGQGPEFLTYFQNEAQLEKSRLLSDRFSAERPKGSFSTLEIQRTEQGDSAMYLCASSSPGLAGGGETQYFGPGTRLLVL.

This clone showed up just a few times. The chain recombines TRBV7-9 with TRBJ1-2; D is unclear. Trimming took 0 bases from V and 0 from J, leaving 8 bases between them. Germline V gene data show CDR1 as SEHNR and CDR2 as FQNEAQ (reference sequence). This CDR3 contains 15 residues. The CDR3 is CASSLASSTNYGYTF. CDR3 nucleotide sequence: TGTGCCAGCAGCTTAGCGTCGTCAACTAACTATGGCTACACCTTC.

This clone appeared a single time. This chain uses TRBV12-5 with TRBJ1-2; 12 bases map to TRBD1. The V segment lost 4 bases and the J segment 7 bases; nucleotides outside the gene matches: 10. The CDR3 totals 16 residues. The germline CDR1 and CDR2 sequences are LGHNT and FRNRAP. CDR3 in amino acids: CASGWGMGQGAGGYTF. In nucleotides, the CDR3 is TGTGCTAGTGGTTGGGGAATGGGACAGGGGGCCGGTGGCTACACCTTC. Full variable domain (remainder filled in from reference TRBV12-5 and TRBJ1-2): DARVTQTPRHKVTEMGQEVTMRCQPILGHNTVFWYRQTMMQGLELLAYFRNRAPLDDSGMPKDRFSAEMPDATLATLKIQPSEPRDSAVYFCASGWGMGQGAGGYTFGSGTRLTVV.

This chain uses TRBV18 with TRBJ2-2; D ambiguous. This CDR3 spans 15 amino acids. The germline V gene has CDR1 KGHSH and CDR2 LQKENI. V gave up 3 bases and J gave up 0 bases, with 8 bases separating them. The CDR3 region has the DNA TGTGCCAGCTCACCGGGGATGACGAACACCGGGGAGCTGTTTTTT. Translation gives CASSPGMTNTGELFF.

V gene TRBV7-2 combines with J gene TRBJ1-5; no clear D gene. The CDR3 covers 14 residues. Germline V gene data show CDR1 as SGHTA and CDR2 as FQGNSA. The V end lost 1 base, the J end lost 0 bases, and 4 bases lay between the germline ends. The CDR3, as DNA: TGTGCCAGCAGCTTAGTAAATAGCAATCAGCCCCAGCATTTT. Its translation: CASSLVNSNQPQHF.

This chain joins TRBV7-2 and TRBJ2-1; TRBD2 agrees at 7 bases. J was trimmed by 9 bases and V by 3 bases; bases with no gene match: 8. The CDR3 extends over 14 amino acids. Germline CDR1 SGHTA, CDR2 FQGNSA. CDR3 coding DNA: TGTGCCAGCAGCTTGGAGGGAGGGCTTGGTGAGCAGTTCTTC. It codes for CASSLEGGLGEQFF. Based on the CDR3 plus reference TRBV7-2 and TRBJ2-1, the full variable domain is GAGVSQSPSNKVTEKGKDVELRCDPISGHTALYWYRQSLGQGLEFLIYFQGNSAPDKSGLPSDRFSAERTGGSVSTLTIQRTQQEDSAVYLCASSLEGGLGEQFFGPGTRLTVL.

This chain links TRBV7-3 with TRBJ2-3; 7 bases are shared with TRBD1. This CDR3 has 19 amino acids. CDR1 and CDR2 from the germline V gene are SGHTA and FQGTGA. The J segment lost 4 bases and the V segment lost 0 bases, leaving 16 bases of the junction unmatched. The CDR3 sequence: CASSLTPGIRGPRADTQYF. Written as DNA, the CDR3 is TGTGCCAGCAGCTTAACTCCCGGCATAAGGGGGCCGAGGGCAGATACGCAGTATTTT.

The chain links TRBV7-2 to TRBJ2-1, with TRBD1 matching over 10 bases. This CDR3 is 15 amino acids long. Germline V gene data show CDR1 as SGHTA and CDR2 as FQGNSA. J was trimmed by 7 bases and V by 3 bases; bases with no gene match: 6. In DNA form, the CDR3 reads TGTGCCAGCAGCTTCAAAGGACAGGGGGGAAATGAGCAGTTCTTC. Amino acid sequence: CASSFKGQGGNEQFF.

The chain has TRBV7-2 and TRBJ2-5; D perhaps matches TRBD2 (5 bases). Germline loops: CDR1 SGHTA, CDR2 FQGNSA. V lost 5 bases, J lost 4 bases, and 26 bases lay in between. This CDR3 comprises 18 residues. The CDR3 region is CASSLQPPRLSKRETQYF. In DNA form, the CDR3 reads TGTGCCAGCAGCCTACAACCGCCCCGACTAAGTAAAAGAGAGACCCAGTACTTC.

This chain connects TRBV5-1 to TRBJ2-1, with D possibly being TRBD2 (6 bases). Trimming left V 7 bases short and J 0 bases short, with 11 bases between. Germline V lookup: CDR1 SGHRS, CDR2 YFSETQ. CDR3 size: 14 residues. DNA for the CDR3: TGCGCCAGCGGCGGGGCGAGCTCCTACAATGAGCAGTTCTTC. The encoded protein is CASGGASSYNEQFF.

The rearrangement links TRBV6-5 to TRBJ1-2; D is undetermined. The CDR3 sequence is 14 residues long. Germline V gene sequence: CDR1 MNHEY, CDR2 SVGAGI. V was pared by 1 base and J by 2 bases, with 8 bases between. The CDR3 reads CASSYFPGNYGYTF. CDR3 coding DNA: TGTGCCAGCAGTTACTTTCCGGGGAACTATGGCTACACCTTC.

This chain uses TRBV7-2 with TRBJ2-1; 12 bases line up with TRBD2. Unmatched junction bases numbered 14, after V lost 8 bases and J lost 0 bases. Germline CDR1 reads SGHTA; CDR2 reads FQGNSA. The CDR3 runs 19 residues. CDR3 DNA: TGTGCCAGCCGCCGCCTAGCGGGGGGGCCCCTTTCCTCCTACAATGAGCAGTTCTTC. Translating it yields CASRRLAGGPLSSYNEQFF.

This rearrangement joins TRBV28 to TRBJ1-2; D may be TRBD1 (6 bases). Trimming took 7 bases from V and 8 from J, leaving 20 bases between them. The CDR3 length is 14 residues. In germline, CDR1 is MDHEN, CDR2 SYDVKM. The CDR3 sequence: CASTSRGQIGGYTF. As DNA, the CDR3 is TGTGCCAGCACCTCCAGAGGACAGATTGGAGGCTACACCTTC.